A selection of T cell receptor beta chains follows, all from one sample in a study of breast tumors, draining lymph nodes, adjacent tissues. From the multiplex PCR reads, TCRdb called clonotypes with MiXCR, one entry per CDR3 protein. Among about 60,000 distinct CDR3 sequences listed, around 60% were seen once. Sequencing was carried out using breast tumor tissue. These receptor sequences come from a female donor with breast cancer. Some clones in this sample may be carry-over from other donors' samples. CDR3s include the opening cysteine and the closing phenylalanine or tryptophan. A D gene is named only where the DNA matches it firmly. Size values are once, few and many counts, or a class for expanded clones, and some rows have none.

DNA: TGCGCCAGCAGCCCGGCGGCGGGAGGGCGCCACAATGAGCAGTTCTTC
CDR3: CASSPAAGGRHNEQFF
D: TRBD2
V: TRBV5-1
size: many
J: TRBJ2-1

DNA: TGTGCCAGCAGCTTAGTAGGGACAGGGTCCTACGAGCAGTACTTC
CDR3: CASSLVGTGSYEQYF
D: TRBD1
V: TRBV11-2
size: .
J: TRBJ2-7

DNA: TGTGCCAGCAGACCACTCAGGGACTCTGGGGCCAACGTCCTGACTTTC
CDR3: CASRPLRDSGANVLTF
D: .
V: TRBV6-5
size: many
J: TRBJ2-6

DNA: TGCAGCGTTACCGGGACTAGCCGAGGCAATGAGCAGTTCTTC
CDR3: CSVTGTSRGNEQFF
D: TRBD2
V: TRBV29-1
size: few
J: TRBJ2-1

DNA: TGCAGCGTTGAGGAGTATCTAGCGGGGGGGTACAATGAGCAGTTCTTC
CDR3: CSVEEYLAGGYNEQFF
D: TRBD2
V: TRBV29-1
size: .
J: TRBJ2-1

DNA: TGTGCCAGCAGTTATACAGCCGGCTCTGGAAACACCATATATTTT
CDR3: CASSYTAGSGNTIYF
D: .
V: TRBV12-3/TRBV12-4
size: .
J: TRBJ1-3

DNA: TGTGCCAGTAGTCTCTTCCGGGACTCGAGGGAGCAGTACTTC
CDR3: CASSLFRDSREQYF
D: .
V: TRBV19
size: many
J: TRBJ2-7

DNA: TGTGCCAGCATGGCTGGGCTAGCGGGAGAGAACAATGAGCAGTTCTTC
CDR3: CASMAGLAGENNEQFF
D: TRBD2
V: TRBV2
size: .
J: TRBJ2-1

DNA: TGTGCCAGCAGCTTGCTCTCCGGGGGGCGCTGGGAAAAACTGTTTTTT
CDR3: CASSLLSGGRWEKLFF
D: .
V: TRBV5-4
size: .
J: TRBJ1-4

DNA: TGTGCCAGTTCGCCCGGGGCCAACTACAATGAGCAGTTCTTC
CDR3: CASSPGANYNEQFF
D: .
V: TRBV7-9
size: .
J: TRBJ2-1

DNA: TGCAGCGTTGGTCCTAGCACTGACACCGGGGAGTTTTTTTTT
CDR3: CSVGPSTDTGEFFF
D: .
V: TRBV29-1
size: .
J: TRBJ2-2

DNA: TGCAGTGCTAGGGCCATCGATTATAGCAATCAGCCCCAGCATTTT
CDR3: CSARAIDYSNQPQHF
D: .
V: TRBV20-1
size: many
J: TRBJ1-5

DNA: TGTGCCAGCAGCCCACCTGGACAGGGTGGACAAGAGACCCAGTACTTC
CDR3: CASSPPGQGGQETQYF
D: TRBD1
V: TRBV13
size: .
J: TRBJ2-5

DNA: TGTGCCAGCAGTGAAGACAGGGCGGATACGCAGTATTTT
CDR3: CASSEDRADTQYF
D: .
V: TRBV2
size: .
J: TRBJ2-3

DNA: TGCAGTGCTAGATCCGGGAGGATCTACAATGAGCAGTTCTTC
CDR3: CSARSGRIYNEQFF
D: TRBD2
V: TRBV20-1
size: many
J: TRBJ2-1

DNA: TGTGCCAGCAGTTCCCAAGGCGGACTAGCGGGGAGGGATACGCAGTATTTT
CDR3: CASSSQGGLAGRDTQYF
D: TRBD2
V: TRBV6-5
size: .
J: TRBJ2-3

DNA: TGTGCCACCAGTAGCAGGCCGGGCCCGAGCACGGAGACCCAGTACTTC
CDR3: CATSSRPGPSTETQYF
D: .
V: TRBV24-1
size: many
J: TRBJ2-5

DNA: TGCAGTGCTAGAGATGGAACGGGGCGGGATGAAAAACTGTTTTTT
CDR3: CSARDGTGRDEKLFF
D: .
V: TRBV20-1
size: .
J: TRBJ1-4

DNA: TGTGCCAGCAGCTTAGCATCAGGGGGAGATACGCAGTATTTT
CDR3: CASSLASGGDTQYF
D: TRBD1
V: TRBV7-2
size: many
J: TRBJ2-3

DNA: TGTGCCAGCTCTCTAGGACAGGGGGCCAACTATGGCTACACCTTC
CDR3: CASSLGQGANYGYTF
D: TRBD1
V: TRBV18
size: .
J: TRBJ1-2

DNA: TGTGCCAGCAGCCGTCCCGGGACTAGCGGGAGACCAGATACGCAGTATTTT
CDR3: CASSRPGTSGRPDTQYF
D: TRBD2
V: TRBV5-5
size: few
J: TRBJ2-3

DNA: TGCAGCGTTAGTGGGACCGGGGAGCTGTTTTTT
CDR3: CSVSGTGELFF
D: .
V: TRBV29-1
size: .
J: TRBJ2-2

DNA: TGTGCCAGCAGCTTATGGGACAGGGGAGGGGCTGGGGCCAACGTCCTGACTTTC
CDR3: CASSLWDRGGAGANVLTF
D: TRBD1
V: TRBV7-2
size: .
J: TRBJ2-6

DNA: TGTGCCTGGGGGGGGACAGGGGCCGGCTACACCTTC
CDR3: CAWGGTGAGYTF
D: TRBD1
V: TRBV30
size: many
J: TRBJ1-2

DNA: TGTGCCAGCAGCCACTCAGTGGGCTTTGGCGAAGATACGCAGTATTTT
CDR3: CASSHSVGFGEDTQYF
D: .
V: TRBV7-3
size: .
J: TRBJ2-3

DNA: TGTGCCAGCAGCTCCCGTACTAGCGGGGGGGCGAAAGATACGCAGTATTTT
CDR3: CASSSRTSGGAKDTQYF
D: TRBD2
V: TRBV5-8
size: many
J: TRBJ2-3

DNA: TGTGCCAGCAGCCGCGACCACAGGGCCGAGCAGTACTTC
CDR3: CASSRDHRAEQYF
D: .
V: TRBV7-6
size: .
J: TRBJ2-7

DNA: TGCAGTGCTAGGGGTAGCGGGTTCTCCCACGAGCAGCACTTC
CDR3: CSARGSGFSHEQHF
D: TRBD2
V: TRBV20-1
size: .
J: TRBJ2-7

DNA: TGTGCCAGCAGTCCCGAGGGTCTAGCGGGGGGTTCGCAGTATTTT
CDR3: CASSPEGLAGGSQYF
D: TRBD2
V: TRBV12-3/TRBV12-4
size: .
J: TRBJ2-3

DNA: TGCAGCGTTGGGGGGGCCGGGGAGCTGTTTTTT
CDR3: CSVGGAGELFF
D: .
V: TRBV29-1
size: many
J: TRBJ2-2

DNA: TGTGCCAGCAGTGAAGAGTCGGCGTTTGGTAATTCACCCCTCCACTTT
CDR3: CASSEESAFGNSPLHF
D: .
V: TRBV2
size: .
J: TRBJ1-6

DNA: TGTGCCAGCAGCTCAGGGCCGGAGGCTAATGAAAAACTGTTTTTT
CDR3: CASSSGPEANEKLFF
D: .
V: TRBV7-2
size: .
J: TRBJ1-4

DNA: TGTGCCAGTAAATCTTTCGGGGACAGCTCTGAAAAACTGTTTTTT
CDR3: CASKSFGDSSEKLFF
D: TRBD1
V: TRBV19
size: few
J: TRBJ1-4

DNA: TGTGCCACCAGTGACAACCGGGACAGCAGCCTCAATGAGCAGTTCTTC
CDR3: CATSDNRDSSLNEQFF
D: TRBD1
V: TRBV24-1
size: .
J: TRBJ2-1

DNA: TGCAGTGCAACTCACCGGGACAGGGGCTACGAGCAGTACTTC
CDR3: CSATHRDRGYEQYF
D: TRBD1
V: TRBV20-1
size: .
J: TRBJ2-7

DNA: TGCGCCAGCAGCTGGATCGGAGGAGAGCAGTTCTTC
CDR3: CASSWIGGEQFF
D: .
V: TRBV5-1
size: .
J: TRBJ2-1

DNA: TGTGCCAGCGGCGTCGGGGGGCCCCGCAGCTCTGGGGCCAACGTCCTGACTTTC
CDR3: CASGVGGPRSSGANVLTF
D: .
V: TRBV6-6
size: many
J: TRBJ2-6

DNA: TGTGCCAGCAGCCTGGACACTTCCTACGAGCAGTACTTC
CDR3: CASSLDTSYEQYF
D: .
V: TRBV7-3
size: .
J: TRBJ2-7

DNA: TGTGCCAGCAGCCACGGGCCGCAGTATTTT
CDR3: CASSHGPQYF
D: .
V: TRBV7-3
size: .
J: TRBJ2-3

DNA: TGCAGTGCTCCCGGGAGCGAGCAGTACTTC
CDR3: CSAPGSEQYF
D: .
V: TRBV20-1
size: .
J: TRBJ2-7

DNA: TGTGCCAGCAGCCTGGGGCCGGGGAGAAGCACCATATATTTT
CDR3: CASSLGPGRSTIYF
D: .
V: TRBV5-5
size: .
J: TRBJ1-3

DNA: TGCAGTGGACAGACTAGCAAAAATACGCAGTATTTT
CDR3: CSGQTSKNTQYF
D: TRBD2
V: TRBV20-1
size: many
J: TRBJ2-3

DNA: TGCAGTGCTAGGACTAGCGGAGGCGAGGATACGCAGTATTTT
CDR3: CSARTSGGEDTQYF
D: TRBD2
V: TRBV20-1
size: few
J: TRBJ2-3

DNA: TGTGCCAGCAGGACAGGGGCCGGGGAGCTGTTTTTT
CDR3: CASRTGAGELFF
D: TRBD1
V: TRBV6-5
size: .
J: TRBJ2-2

DNA: TGTGCCAGCAGCTTAGCGGGGGCAGGGGGCTTTGGCGAGCAGTACTTC
CDR3: CASSLAGAGGFGEQYF
D: TRBD1
V: TRBV7-8
size: many
J: TRBJ2-7

DNA: TGCGCCAGCAGCTTGATTAGCCCACACAGGGGGCGATCCTACAATGAGCAGTTCTTC
CDR3: CASSLISPHRGRSYNEQFF
D: TRBD1
V: TRBV5-1
size: many
J: TRBJ2-1

DNA: TGTGCCAGCAGCAAGGACACGGGAGAGGGGTACGAGCAGTACTTC
CDR3: CASSKDTGEGYEQYF
D: .
V: TRBV7-9
size: .
J: TRBJ2-7

DNA: TGTGCCAGCACCCGGGACAGGGCCTCCTACAATGAGCAGTTCTTC
CDR3: CASTRDRASYNEQFF
D: TRBD1
V: TRBV12-3/TRBV12-4
size: .
J: TRBJ2-1

DNA: TGTGCCAGCAAAAAAGCGGGAGTCATCACAGATACGCAGTATGGCTACACCTTC
CDR3: CASKKAGVITDTQYGYTF
D: .
V: TRBV6-1
size: .
J: TRBJ1-2

DNA: TGTGCCAGCAGCCCTGGGACATTTAGCACAGATACGCAGTATTTT
CDR3: CASSPGTFSTDTQYF
D: .
V: TRBV5-5
size: many
J: TRBJ2-3

DNA: TGTGCTAGCAGCCTAGGACAGGGTGGAACCGGGGAGCTGTTTTTT
CDR3: CASSLGQGGTGELFF
D: TRBD1
V: TRBV7-7
size: .
J: TRBJ2-2

DNA: TGTGCCAGCAGCCCCGGGACAGGGGTTACAGATACGCAGTATTTT
CDR3: CASSPGTGVTDTQYF
D: TRBD1
V: TRBV3-1
size: many
J: TRBJ2-3